These T cell receptor beta chains were read from a single sample in a study of T cells after yellow fever vaccination. MiXCR was run by TCRdb on the 5' RACE reads, yielding one entry per CDR3 protein. Of under 200,000 distinct CDR3 sequences in the sample, about 11% are singletons; the top ten hold 35% to 45%. This material consisted of CD8+ T cells sorted from PBMCs, taken 15 days after the yellow fever booster vaccination. The receptor set was obtained from a man aged 18 to 29 who received the YFV17D yellow fever vaccine. Each CDR3 is given with its conserved first and last residue. D genes are given only for firm matches. Not all rows give a size; the values are once, few, many and, for expanded clones, a class.

D gene | J gene | clone size | V gene | CDR3 protein
. | TRBJ2-2 | few | TRBV7-9 | CASSLVYRIDTGELFF
. | TRBJ2-1 | few | TRBV7-9 | CASSTNEQFF
. | TRBJ2-3 | . | TRBV7-8 | CASEGIPDTQYF
. | TRBJ2-3 | few | TRBV7-2 | CASSLAEGGATDTQYF
. | TRBJ2-1 | . | TRBV27 | CASSPLPDIYNEQFF
TRBD2 | TRBJ2-5 | few | TRBV11-2 | CASSRGTSGNQETQYF
TRBD2 | TRBJ2-5 | . | TRBV2 | CASVRLNSGGAETQYF
. | TRBJ2-2 | few | TRBV10-3 | CAIQESETGELFF
. | TRBJ1-6 | . | TRBV6-1 | CASSEWSSGRSYNSPLHF
TRBD1 | TRBJ2-2 | . | TRBV27 | CASSVGTAETGELFF
. | TRBJ1-1 | few | TRBV3-1 | CASSLGMETEAFF
. | TRBJ2-3 | few | TRBV27 | CASSLFVSFSDTQYF
. | TRBJ2-7 | few | TRBV5-6 | CASSFGTPLYEQYF
. | TRBJ1-1 | . | TRBV11-1 | CASSLRGNDKEGRTEAFF
. | TRBJ2-1 | few | TRBV12-3/TRBV12-4 | CASSFHGLLNEQFF
TRBD1 | TRBJ1-2 | . | TRBV7-9 | CASRSAGTGSGYTF
TRBD2 | TRBJ2-5 | few | TRBV7-9 | CASSSRTSGGAQETQYF
. | TRBJ1-1 | many | TRBV5-1 | CASSLRQSNTEAFF